The count of the clone carrying this T cell receptor beta chain is one. No antigen is known for it. The sample carries other DNA sequences with the same CDR3. From germline, CDR1 is MDHEN and CDR2 SYDVKM. Trimming took 6 bases from V and 6 from J, leaving 7 bases between them. The CDR3 length is 11 residues. Several immunoSEQ plates held equal portions of the genomic DNA taken from each subset. The sorted-subset replicate PCRs were given around 200 ng DNA, which is tens of thousands of T cell genomes. Assay used: immunoSEQ multiplex PCR; TCRdb lists only in-frame clones, some missing. Of approximately 1.4 million clones listed, 95% to 99% are singletons. The sample belongs to a study of shared clonotypes between healthy human individuals. General study findings and limits: Clonotype sharing across several donors was observed for 5% to 6.5% of naive CD4 clonotypes.

The V call is TRBV28, the J call TRBJ2-3; D not resolved. The origin of this receptor is a man aged 30 to 39 in good health. Sequenced material: naive CD4+ T cells sorted from blood. As to subset: CD45RA+ positively selected. CDR3: CASSPRDTQYF. The CDR3 nucleotides read TGTGCCAGCAGCCCCAGGGATACGCAGTATTTT.